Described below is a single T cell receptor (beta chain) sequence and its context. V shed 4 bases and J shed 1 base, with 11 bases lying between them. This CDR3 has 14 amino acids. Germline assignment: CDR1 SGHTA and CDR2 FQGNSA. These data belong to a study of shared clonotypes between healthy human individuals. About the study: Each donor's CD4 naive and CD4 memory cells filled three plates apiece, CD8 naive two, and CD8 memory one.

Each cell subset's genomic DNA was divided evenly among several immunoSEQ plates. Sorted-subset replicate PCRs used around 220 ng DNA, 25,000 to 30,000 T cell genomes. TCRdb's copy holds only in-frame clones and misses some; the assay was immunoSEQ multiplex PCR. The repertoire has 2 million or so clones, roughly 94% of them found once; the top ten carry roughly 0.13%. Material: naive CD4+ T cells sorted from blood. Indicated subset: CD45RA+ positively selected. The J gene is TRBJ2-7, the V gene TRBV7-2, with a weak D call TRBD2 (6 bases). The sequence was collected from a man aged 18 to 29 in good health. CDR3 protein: CASSSRGASYEQYF. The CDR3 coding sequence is TGTGCCAGCAGCTCCCGCGGGGCGTCCTACGAGCAGTACTTC.